This T cell receptor beta chain was identified in a study of cytomegalovirus exposure and HLA in healthy donors (dated by TCRdb to between 2016 and 2019). At the level of the whole study: An earlier analysis of approximately 640 of the donors reported 250 to 300 Gb of sequence data and approximately 110 million unique TCR beta sequences from roughly 180 million T cells. An earlier analysis of fewer than 750 of the donors used high-throughput TCR beta sequencing to judge whether each TCR beta V gene segment behaved as functional or pseudogenic. The genetic ancestry cluster associated with self-reported Caucasian donors included 80% to 90% of the roughly 380 genotyped donors. Both class I and class II loci were covered by HLA typing, at four-digit resolution. The T cell repertoires of under 700 subjects were profiled by immunosequencing and related to cytomegalovirus serostatus. An early release that covered several hundred HLA-typed donors contained about 300 gigabases of sequencing data and 75 million to 100 million unique TCR sequences. The later analysis used no new phenotypic data to find candidate immune exposures, relying instead on TCR beta sequences and their occurrence across donors. Typing coverage varied by locus: 629-630 donors for A, B, C, DRB1 and DQB1; 522 for DQA1; about 600 for DPA1; 400 to 480 for DPB1. High-throughput TCR immunosequencing, statistical association of individual TCRs with disease status, and machine learning were combined to predict cytomegalovirus infection status. Donor age, sex, ethnicity and CMV serostatus were collected together with the repertoire data. Among approximately 370 genotyped donors of the cohort, an average of about 220,000 unique TCR beta nucleotide sequences was sequenced per donor, of which about 18% were non-productive. A later genetic analysis took genome-wide SNP genotypes for about 65% of the 666 donors and used that subset as a discovery cohort. Along with the approximately 700-subject first cohort, a separate validation cohort of about 110 different subjects was used. The study was designed to test whether signatures of past pathogen exposure could be identified by cataloging public T cell receptors. Every discovery cohort repertoire had been produced on one sequencing platform. Because of strong linkage in the cohort, roughly five DR-DQ haplotypes were treated as single units for association and clustering. A later analysis re-examined previously published TCR beta repertoires from 610 or so donors and added high-resolution HLA genotyping to investigate patterns of TCR occurrence. What the authors observed across the whole study: While some public TCRs were present in many individuals, most TCR sequences turned up only very rarely across donors. The classifier was reported to diagnose cytomegalovirus status with high specificity and sensitivity in both the original cohort and the validation cohort. Roughly uniform sequencing depth across donors was assumed in presence/absence analyses, although this assumption may not hold. A further reported finding was that TCR beta sequences accurately predicted the HLA-A and HLA-B alleles for most subjects in the first cohort. The study listed 150 to 200 TCR beta chains as associated with cytomegalovirus. A cluster of highly shared sequence variants was judged likely to be a technical artifact of the sequencing pipeline. Correlated functional status among segregating V segments might reflect linkage disequilibrium, but an unknown experimental factor could not be ruled out. This cohort had only TCR beta chains sequenced, and the lack of alpha or paired-chain data limited which features could be detected. The 87-base-pair reads could not distinguish some IMGT-functional V segments, including TRBV6-2 and TRBV6-3, so those segments were excluded. In a later analysis, TCR association rates were found to vary across HLA loci, with the most associated TCRs seen for DRB1 alleles and the fewest for HLA-C alleles. The earlier analysis of some 540 of the donors excluded 15 to 20 rarely observed V segments, including chromosome 9 orphons, because counts were too low. A later analysis found that HLA-associated TCR beta chains were more clonally expanded and had lower generation probabilities than equally common non-associated chains. The authors suggested that the approach could potentially be generalized to other disease states and immunological phenotypes. Broadly in line with IMGT annotations, most TCR beta V segments showed up in productive rearrangements about 87% or about 30% of the time in an earlier analysis of approximately 600 of the donors. Assigning TCR associations to individual alleles was difficult when HLA alleles, especially DR and DQ, strongly co-occurred. Because some donors lacked HLA typing at each locus, the association tests relied only on the typed subset. Compared with the roughly 700-donor mean, donors in an Asian-associated ancestry cluster had fewer N-insertions in productive TCRs, according to a later genetic analysis. Most CMV-associated TCR beta chains appeared to be HLA-restricted in a later analysis, and the HLA associations seemed to be driven largely by CMV exposure. According to a later analysis, parvovirus B19, influenza, CMV and Epstein-Barr virus appeared linked to several top co-occurrence clusters. CMV serostatus was the only immune exposure information available for the cohort. In a later analysis, about 17,000 TCR beta sequences were associated with specific HLA alleles at a false discovery rate of 0.05. A few of the identified cytomegalovirus-associated TCR beta chains were confirmed in vitro to be specific for cytomegalovirus antigens. An association between a missense DCLRE1C variant and V-gene and J-gene trimming of TCR beta chains was found in a later genetic analysis and replicated in an independent cohort.

This clone was recorded a few times. Its antigen target is currently unknown. No base-level quality is on record; no much larger clone is a single base apart. The cohort consisted of 600 to 750 healthy bone marrow donors. At the time of sampling, all cohort members were nominally healthy, though unrecorded immune exposures were likely present. The donor was CMV seronegative and belonged to the group of 352 seronegative cohort members. A peripheral blood sample was provided by each donor, and peripheral blood mononuclear cells were used for TCR beta sequencing. Genomic DNA extraction from the blood cell samples was performed with the Qiagen DNeasy Blood Extraction Kit. Preparation of the library involved the immunoSEQ multiplex PCR assay. For the multiplex PCR, a mixture combining 60 forward primers for TCR Vbeta segments and 13 reverse primers for TCR Jbeta segments was used. Amplification of the CDR3 region of rearranged TCR beta genes was performed with a multiplex PCR assay on genomic DNA. Amplified TCR beta libraries were sequenced as 87-base-pair reads on the Illumina HiSeq System. The source study handled its data this way. A later analysis tallied 75 million to 85 million unique TCR beta chains across the 650 to 750 repertoires, and roughly 11 million of those chains were shared by two or more donors. Raw reads were error-corrected and collapsed into unique sequences by a nearest-neighbor algorithm in which closely related sequences were merged to remove PCR and sequencing errors. V, D and J gene segments were assigned by aligning CDR3 sequences to IMGT reference sequences. Each retained sequence needed at least a six-nucleotide match to both a V gene segment and a J gene segment. Rearrangements were called productive when the CDR3 lacked stop codons and stayed in frame with V and J; all others were non-productive. Following IMGT convention, CDR3 was defined as the stretch from the second conserved V-encoded cysteine up to the conserved J-encoded phenylalanine. Sequences without an unambiguous match to a single V gene segment were excluded from the earlier analysis of about 640 of the donors. An earlier analysis of some 500 of the donors classified V segments as functional when productive rearrangements were above 56.7% and as segregating when the standard deviation between donors was above 5%. A statistical classification framework was built to diagnose cytomegalovirus status from the catalog of TCR beta chain sequences. V and J gene assignment, in a later analysis, came from comparing TCR nucleotide sequences with IMGT/GENE-DB human TR gene sequences. A later analysis assigned CDR3 sequences and most-parsimonious VDJ recombination scenarios with the TCRdist pipeline. A later analysis defined each TCR beta chain by its CDR3 amino acid sequence plus V-gene family, and excluded reads lacking a unique V-gene family. A later analysis removed several hundred highly shared, low-generation-probability nucleotide sequences to deal with suspected cross-contamination and a sequencing artifact. In a later analysis, a clonal expansion index was calculated for each public chain from normalized within-repertoire ranks of inferred template counts. Generation probabilities in a later analysis came from a VDJ recombination model fitted to out-of-frame rearrangements, and those results were checked against IGoR. A later analysis scored TCR-TCR, TCR-HLA and TCR-CMV co-occurrence with hypergeometric tests, applying a repertoire-size bias correction to TCR pairs. A later analysis estimated false discovery rates by permuting HLA or CMV assignments 20 times. A later analysis grouped co-occurring TCRs with DBSCAN, adding TCRdist sequence similarity when clustering within HLA-allele-positive subsets. Repertoires with fewer than 30,000 or more than 120,000 public chains were left out of co-occurrence clustering, as were about 5 repertoires with anomalous nucleotide sharing. TCRdb limited this immuneACCESS table to in-frame rearrangements with V and J called. A share of clones is missing; checked studies link under half to unresolved V genes, and the rest is unexplained. That table supplies the V and J calls and clone size; D and trimming were determined from the DNA. For this sample there are around 150,000 clones; nearly 80% appear just once. 2% to 2.5% of the sample belongs to the ten largest clones.

V and J are trimmed by 5 bases and 8 bases, and the gene matches miss 6 bases of the junction. From its cysteine to its phenylalanine, the CDR3 spans 14 amino acids. Only the CDR3 DNA stays, 42 bases, in frame from base 1. From a lookup of the germline V gene, CDR1 and CDR2 are MDHEN and SYDVKM. Source material: PBMCs. The rearrangement combines TRBV28 with TRBJ1-4; TRBD1 lines up with 9 middle nucleotides. The source of this sequence is a man younger than 40 in good health and CMV-seronegative. The DNA reads TGTGCCAGCAGTATCCCGACAGGGGGGGAAAAACTGTTTTTT. Protein translation: CASSIPTGGEKLFF.